This T cell receptor (beta chain) was retrieved from a study of cytomegalovirus exposure and HLA in healthy donors listed by TCRdb under 2017. In terms of the full investigation: An earlier analysis of some 620 of the donors reported 276 Gb of sequence data and 117 million unique TCR beta sequences obtained from about 180 million T cells. An early release covering roughly 640 HLA-typed donors comprised roughly 300 gigabases of sequencing data and tens of millions of unique TCR sequences. The genetic ancestry cluster associated with self-reported Caucasian donors included about 84% of the 398 genotyped donors. The study aimed to test whether signatures of past pathogen exposure could be identified by cataloging public T cell receptors. The study profiled the T cell repertoires of 500 to 800 subjects by immunosequencing and related them to cytomegalovirus serostatus. Besides the first cohort of 550 to 750 subjects, a separate validation cohort made up of 120 or so different subjects was used. High-throughput TCR immunosequencing, statistical association of individual TCRs with disease status, and machine learning were combined to predict cytomegalovirus infection status. In a later analysis, previously published TCR beta repertoires from 500 to 750 donors were re-analyzed and high-resolution HLA genotyping was added so that TCR occurrence patterns could be studied. In the later analysis, no new phenotypic data were used to find candidate immune exposures; instead, reliance was placed on TCR beta sequences and their occurrence across donors. An earlier analysis of some 500 of the donors used high-throughput TCR beta sequencing to judge whether each TCR beta V gene segment behaved as functional or pseudogenic. Donor age, sex, ethnicity and CMV serostatus were collected together with the repertoire data. In a later genetic analysis, genome-wide SNP genotypes for 398 of the 666 donors were used, and that subset was treated as a discovery cohort. Every repertoire in the discovery cohort had been generated on one and the same sequencing platform. HLA typing included class I and class II loci at four-digit resolution. The number of donors typed differed by locus, with about 629-630 for A, B, C, DRB1 and DQB1, 522 for DQA1, 600 to 610 for DPA1, and some 440 for DPB1. Four or five DR-DQ haplotypes were handled as single units for association and clustering, since linkage in the cohort was strong. On average, roughly 240,000 unique TCR beta nucleotide sequences were sequenced per donor among fewer than 500 genotyped donors of the cohort, with roughly 20% of those sequences being non-productive.

The germline V gene provides CDR1 SGDLS and CDR2 YYNGEE. The CDR3, from cysteine to phenylalanine, totals 15 residues. The CDR3 DNA has 45 bases and is translated from base 1. V is pruned by 2 bases and J by 2 bases, leaving 3 bases of the junction without a gene match. Libraries were constructed by the immunoSEQ multiplex PCR assay. For the multiplex PCR, a mixture combining 60 forward primers for TCR Vbeta segments and 13 reverse primers for TCR Jbeta segments was used. Amplification of the CDR3 region of rearranged TCR beta genes was performed with a multiplex PCR assay on genomic DNA. On the Illumina HiSeq System, the amplified TCR beta libraries were sequenced as 87-base-pair reads. In the authors' own workflow: A later analysis tallied 70 million to 100 million unique TCR beta chains across the 666 repertoires, and 10 million to 11 million of those chains were shared by two or more donors. Raw reads were error-corrected and collapsed into unique sequences by a nearest-neighbor algorithm in which closely related sequences were merged to remove PCR and sequencing errors. To assign V, D and J gene segments, CDR3 sequences were aligned to IMGT reference sequences. Each retained sequence needed at least a six-nucleotide match to both a V gene segment and a J gene segment. Rearrangements were classified as productive when the CDR3 lacked stop codons and remained in frame with V and J, and all other rearrangements were classified as non-productive. Following IMGT convention, CDR3 was defined as the stretch from the second conserved V-encoded cysteine to the conserved J-encoded phenylalanine. The earlier analysis of some 550 of the donors excluded any sequence lacking an unambiguous match to a single V gene segment. An earlier analysis of 550 to 650 of the donors classified V segments as functional when productive rearrangements were above 56.7% and as segregating when the standard deviation between donors was above 5%. A statistical classification framework was built to diagnose cytomegalovirus status from the catalog of TCR beta chain sequences. V and J gene assignment, in a later analysis, came from comparing TCR nucleotide sequences with IMGT/GENE-DB human TR gene sequences. The TCRdist pipeline was used in a later analysis to assign CDR3 sequences and most-parsimonious VDJ recombination scenarios. In a later analysis, each TCR beta chain was defined by its CDR3 amino acid sequence together with its V-gene family, and reads lacking a unique V-gene family were excluded. In a later analysis, around 600 highly shared, low-generation-probability nucleotide sequences were removed to address suspected cross-contamination and a sequencing artifact. A later analysis calculated a clonal expansion index for each public chain from normalized within-repertoire ranks of inferred template counts. In a later analysis, generation probabilities were computed with a VDJ recombination model fitted to out-of-frame rearrangements, and the resulting probabilities were checked against IGoR. In a later analysis, TCR-TCR, TCR-HLA and TCR-CMV co-occurrence was scored with hypergeometric tests, and a repertoire-size bias correction was applied to TCR pairs. False discovery rates were estimated in a later analysis by permuting HLA or CMV assignments 20 times. In a later analysis, co-occurring TCRs were grouped using DBSCAN, and TCRdist sequence similarity was added for clustering within HLA-allele-positive subsets. For co-occurrence clustering, repertoires with fewer than 30,000 or more than 120,000 public chains were excluded, along with 5 or 6 repertoires with anomalous nucleotide sharing. Here the immuneACCESS table is served through TCRdb, limited to in-frame sequences with V and J called. Missing clones are a known gap in these copies; in checked studies unresolved V genes cover under half, and the rest lacks a known reason. That table gives V, J and clone size, and the DNA gave D and trimming. In this sample the table shows 150,000 or so clones, over 60% of which occur a single time. The ten largest clones capture 1.5% of the sample.

Here is what the overall study found, with its caveats: Because some donors lacked HLA typing at each locus, the association tests relied only on the typed subset. Several of the top co-occurrence clusters appeared to be linked to parvovirus B19, influenza, CMV and Epstein-Barr virus, according to a later analysis. According to a later analysis, most CMV-associated TCR beta chains appeared to be HLA-restricted, and the HLA associations seemed to be driven largely by CMV exposure. For the cohort, immune exposure information was limited to CMV serostatus. A later analysis found that TCR association rates varied across HLA loci, with DRB1 alleles showing the most associated TCRs and HLA-C alleles the fewest. A later analysis associated 15,000 to 20,000 TCR beta sequences with specific HLA alleles at a false discovery rate of 0.05. The classifier was reported to diagnose cytomegalovirus status with high specificity and sensitivity in both the original and validation cohorts. The authors suggested that the approach could potentially be extended to other disease states and immunological phenotypes. Sequencing depth was assumed to be roughly uniform across donors in the presence/absence analyses, though that assumption may not hold. A later genetic analysis reported fewer N-insertions in productive TCRs among donors in an Asian-associated ancestry cluster than the roughly 700-donor mean. In an earlier analysis of more than 450 of the donors, most TCR beta V segments were observed in productive rearrangements about 87% or about 30% of the time, broadly matching IMGT annotations. A later genetic analysis associated a missense DCLRE1C variant with V-gene and J-gene trimming of TCR beta chains, and an independent cohort replicated the association. The cohort was sequenced for TCR beta chains only, and without alpha or paired-chain data the features that could be detected were limited. A later analysis found that HLA-associated TCR beta chains were more clonally expanded and had lower generation probabilities than equally common non-associated chains. In the study, approximately 160 TCR beta chains were listed as associated with cytomegalovirus. Correlated functional status among segregating V segments might reflect linkage disequilibrium, but an unknown experimental factor could not be ruled out. Because counts were too low, some 16 rarely observed V segments, including chromosome 9 orphons, were excluded from the earlier analysis of 587 of the donors. Most TCR sequences were observed very rarely across donors, whereas some public TCRs were present in many individuals. When HLA alleles, especially DR and DQ, strongly co-occurred, TCR associations were difficult to assign to individual alleles. A few of the identified cytomegalovirus-associated TCR beta chains were confirmed in vitro to be specific for cytomegalovirus antigens. A further reported finding was that TCR beta sequences accurately predicted the HLA-A and HLA-B alleles for most subjects in the first cohort. Some IMGT-functional V segments, including TRBV6-2 and TRBV6-3, could not be told apart with the 87-base-pair reads, so those segments were excluded. The sequencing pipeline was judged likely to have produced a cluster of highly shared sequence variants as a technical artifact.

The cohort consisted of 600 to 700 healthy bone marrow donors. At the time of sampling, every cohort member was nominally healthy, though immune exposures that went unrecorded were likely present. The donor tested CMV seronegative and was one of the 352 seronegative cohort members. A peripheral blood sample was provided by each donor, and peripheral blood mononuclear cells were used for TCR beta sequencing. Genomic DNA was extracted from the blood cell samples with the Qiagen DNeasy Blood Extraction Kit. As to this clone: This clone's antigen is unknown. Within one base of it there is no much larger clone, and no base qualities were kept.

Recombination connected TRBV9 to TRBJ2-3, with 9 middle bases fitting TRBD2. Sequencing was done on a sample of PBMCs. The TCR originated in a girl aged 10-17 years in good health and CMV-seronegative. The CDR3 corresponds to CASSVTSGHTDTQYF. The base sequence is TGTGCCAGCAGCGTGACTAGCGGACACACAGATACGCAGTATTTT.